The 20 T cell receptor beta chains listed next were all sequenced from one sample in a study of cytomegalovirus exposure and HLA in healthy donors. Profiled with immunoSEQ multiplex PCR; TCRdb holds only in-frame clones, not every one. Among about 240,000 clones listed, around 87% were seen once. The sequencing input was PBMCs. All receptors come from a man younger than 30 in good health and CMV-seronegative.

The chain uses TRBV2 and TRBJ2-6; D ambiguous. Trimming shortened V by 7 bases and J by 1 base, and 14 bases separated the two germline ends. The CDR3 spans 16 residues. CDR1 is SNHLY and CDR2 is FYNNEI in the germline V gene. The CDR3 nucleotides are TGTGCCAGCAATGCCCCACCAGGATCTGGGGCCAACGTCCTGACTTTC. Its translation is CASNAPPGSGANVLTF.

The chain links TRBV28 to TRBJ2-7, with TRBD1 identical over 11 bases. Germline lookup yields CDR1 MDHEN and CDR2 SYDVKM. V gave up 2 bases and J gave up 5 bases; unmatched junction bases: 2. This CDR3 has 14 residues. The CDR3 sequence is CASSLRTGGHEQYF. CDR3 coding DNA: TGTGCCAGCAGTTTAAGGACAGGGGGCCACGAGCAGTACTTC.

The V call is TRBV6-5, the J call TRBJ2-1; 16 bases align to TRBD2. Germline CDR1 reads MNHEY; CDR2 reads SVGAGI. The trim removed 5 bases at V and 6 bases at J, leaving 1 base unmatched. CDR3 length: 15 amino acids. CDR3 nucleotide sequence: TGTGCCAGCAGTGGGACTAGCGGGGGGGCCAATGAGCAGTTCTTC. Residues: CASSGTSGGANEQFF.

V usage is TRBV6-6 and J usage is TRBJ1-3; D remains unclear. From germline, CDR1 is MNHNY and CDR2 SVGAGI (reference sequence). The length of the CDR3 is 11 residues. Deletions cut 6 bases from V and 5 bases from J, with 5 bases between. The CDR3 sequence is CASRQRNTIYF. The CDR3 coding sequence is TGTGCCAGCAGGCAGAGAAACACCATATATTTT.

This chain joins TRBV4-3 and TRBJ2-2; 7 bases fit TRBD2. This CDR3 has 16 amino acids. Trimming took 0 bases from V and 6 from J; bases not matched to a gene: 7. The germline gives CDR1 LGHNA, CDR2 YSLEER. The CDR3 is CASSQELGGEAGELFF. CDR3 coding DNA: TGCGCCAGCAGCCAAGAGCTGGGAGGGGAGGCCGGGGAGCTGTTTTTT.

The chain carries TRBV9 and TRBJ2-1, with 9 bases aligning to TRBD2. CDR1 and CDR2 from the germline V gene are SGDLS and YYNGEE. J lost 6 bases, V lost 2 bases, and 6 bases had no gene match. The CDR3 consists of 15 residues. DNA of the CDR3: TGTGCCAGCAGCGTTGGCGGGGGGGCCACCAATGAGCAGTTCTTC. Encoded protein: CASSVGGGATNEQFF.

V gene TRBV5-1 combines with J gene TRBJ1-5, with TRBD1 identical over 10 bases. The J segment lost 8 bases and the V segment lost 2 bases, leaving 7 bases of the junction unmatched. The CDR3 is 15 amino acids. The germline V gene encodes CDR1 SGHRS and CDR2 YFSETQ. In nucleotides, the CDR3 is TGCGCCAGCAGCTTTGGGGACAGGGGAATGGAGCCCCAGCATTTT. Protein sequence: CASSFGDRGMEPQHF.

The chain carries TRBV5-1 and TRBJ2-3, with TRBD2 matching over 8 bases. CDR1 is SGHRS, CDR2 YFSETQ, per germline. The CDR3 contains 16 residues. With V trimmed by 4 bases and J by 2 bases, 9 bases remained unmatched. In DNA, the CDR3 is TGCGCCAGCAGCCTGCTCGGACTAGCAATCACAGATACGCAGTATTTT. As protein: CASSLLGLAITDTQYF.

This chain uses TRBV5-4 with TRBJ2-7; TRBD2 aligns across 9 bases. The CDR3 contains 15 residues. CDR1 is SGHNT and CDR2 is YYREEE in the germline V gene (reference sequence). After removal of 2 bases from V and 5 bases from J, the junction contained 8 bases not matched to a gene. The CDR3 loop reads CASSFSLAGSDEQYF. Here the CDR3 DNA reads TGTGCCAGCAGCTTTTCGCTAGCGGGATCCGACGAGCAGTACTTC.

This rearrangement joins TRBV4-2 to TRBJ2-7, with 9 bases fitting TRBD1. The CDR3 is 15 amino acids. CDR1 is LGHNA and CDR2 is YNFKEQ in the germline V gene. V dropped 0 bases and J dropped 6; count of bases not matched to a gene: 6. DNA of the CDR3: TGTGCCAGCAGCCAAGAGGGGACAGGGTTCCTCGAGCAGTACTTC. Protein: CASSQEGTGFLEQYF.

This clone came up a few times. The rearrangement uses TRBV7-9 and TRBJ2-7, with 7 bases aligning to TRBD1. Germline V gene lookup returns CDR1 SEHNR and CDR2 FQNEAQ (reference sequence). V trimming: 4 bases; J trimming: 3 bases; junction bases outside the gene matches: 3. The CDR3 runs 13 residues. CDR3 loop: CASSYRGRYEQYF. CDR3 in DNA: TGTGCCAGCAGCTACAGGGGACGCTACGAGCAGTACTTC.

This clone appeared a few times. This chain links TRBV30 with TRBJ1-2; tentative D call: TRBD1 (6 bases). Looked up from germline, CDR1 is GTSNPN and CDR2 is SVGIG (reference sequence). Trimming took 0 bases from V and 6 from J, leaving 14 bases between them. CDR3 size: 14 residues. The CDR3 is CAWSVLTGGHGYTF. CDR3 sequence (DNA): TGTGCCTGGAGTGTACTGACAGGAGGTCATGGCTACACCTTC.

The J gene is TRBJ1-2, the V gene TRBV5-1; D possibly corresponds to TRBD1 (5 bases). This CDR3 region has 15 residues. V was cut by 4 bases and J by 3 bases, with 16 bases left in between. Germline-derived CDR1 and CDR2 are SGHRS and YFSETQ. CDR3 in amino acids: CASSPGTGEDYGYTF. CDR3 in DNA: TGCGCCAGCAGCCCAGGGACGGGAGAGGACTATGGCTACACCTTC.

The genes are TRBV4-3 and TRBJ2-2; D ambiguous. CDR1 is LGHNA, CDR2 YSLEER, per germline. CDR3 length: 17 amino acids. The V end was cut by 0 bases, the J end by 0 bases, with 11 bases between. The CDR3 DNA reads as TGCGCCAGCAGCCAAGAGGTTTTCGGGTCGAACACCGGGGAGCTGTTTTTT. Amino acid sequence: CASSQEVFGSNTGELFF.

The genes are TRBV10-3 and TRBJ2-3, with TRBD2 identical over 7 bases. The CDR3 has 15 residues. The V and J ends lost 4 bases and 3 bases, in that order; junction bases with no gene match: 7. Germline V gene lookup returns CDR1 ENHRY and CDR2 SYGVKD. CDR3 bases: TGTGCCATCAGTGTAAGCGGGGAAGGTACAGATACGCAGTATTTT. It codes for CAISVSGEGTDTQYF.

The chain recombines TRBV5-1 with TRBJ2-7; the match to TRBD1 covers 11 bases. V lost 4 bases to trimming and J lost 1 base; unmatched junction nucleotides: 4. The CDR3 consists of 15 residues. The germline V gene encodes CDR1 SGHRS and CDR2 YFSETQ. This chain's CDR3 is CASSAGQGASYEQYF. The CDR3 coding sequence is TGCGCCAGCAGCGCCGGACAGGGGGCTTCCTACGAGCAGTACTTC.

This clone was counted once. The chain couples TRBV2 to TRBJ1-2, with D possibly TRBD1 on 5 matching bases. Germline CDR1 SNHLY, CDR2 FYNNEI. V dropped 3 bases and J dropped 4 bases, with 9 bases sitting between them. This CDR3 has 13 amino acids. The CDR3 is CASSDVGLYGYTF. DNA of the CDR3: TGTGCCAGCAGTGACGTGGGACTCTATGGCTACACCTTC.

A note on this clone: Other DNA sequences of this sample code for an identical CDR3. In nucleotides, the CDR3 is TGTGCCAGCAGTTTAGGCAGGGGCAATCAGCCCCAGCATTTT. This encodes CASSLGRGNQPQHF. This chain links TRBV27 with TRBJ1-5; the D gene is possibly TRBD1 (5 bases). Trimming removed 2 bases from V and 2 bases from J, with 7 bases in between. In germline, CDR1 is MNHEY, CDR2 SMNVEV (reference sequence). This CDR3 spans 14 amino acids.

The chain couples TRBV4-3 to TRBJ2-3; D unresolved. The germline gives CDR1 LGHNA, CDR2 YSLEER. With 4 bases removed from V and 2 bases from J, the gap between germline ends came to 7 bases. The CDR3 runs to 13 residues. The CDR3 protein is CASSPSNTDTQYF. The CDR3 DNA sequence: TGCGCCAGCAGCCCGAGTAACACAGATACGCAGTATTTT.

This rearrangement joins TRBV6-1 to TRBJ2-5; tentatively, D is TRBD2 (5 bases). The germline V and J ends were trimmed by 7 bases and 0 bases, with 12 bases remaining between them. CDR1 and CDR2 from the germline V gene are MNHNS and SASEGT. This CDR3 is 14 amino acids long. The CDR3 loop is CASKLAPNQETQYF. The CDR3 nucleotides read TGTGCCAGCAAATTAGCGCCGAACCAAGAGACCCAGTACTTC.